A single sample gave rise to the 30 T cell receptor beta chains below, sequenced in a study of blood T cells in healthy people across ages. Next came a second PCR, run for about 6 to 12 cycles, which used a sample-barcoded 5' primer along with a J-beta primer mix. TCRdb reprocessed the 5' RACE reads via MiXCR and lists one record per CDR3 protein. The repertoire holds around 1.5 million distinct CDR3 sequences, around 36% seen once, with about 11% in the top ten. Input material: blood. The receptor source for this set is a woman in her 30s in good health.

The chain combines TRBV6-4 with TRBJ2-3; D might be TRBD1 (5 bases). Per the germline V gene, CDR1 is MRHNA and CDR2 is SNTAGT. V gave up 2 bases and J gave up 2 bases, with 11 bases separating them. The CDR3 is 15 residues long. The DNA for the CDR3 is TGTGCCAGCAGTGACAGGGGCATTTACACAGATACGCAGTATTTT. This sequence encodes CASSDRGIYTDTQYF.

The chain employs TRBV5-1 and TRBJ2-3, with 9 bases matching TRBD2. Per germline, CDR1 SGHRS and CDR2 YFSETQ. The CDR3 contains 18 residues. V dropped 0 bases and J dropped 0; count of bases not matched to a gene: 8. The CDR3 nucleotides read TGCGCCAGCAGCTTGGGCCTCGGACTAGCGTTTAGCACAGATACGCAGTATTTT. Amino acid sequence: CASSLGLGLAFSTDTQYF.

V usage is TRBV5-4 and J usage is TRBJ2-2, with 11 bases that match TRBD1. V lost 4 bases to trimming and J lost 6 bases; unmatched junction nucleotides: 5. The CDR3 sequence is 15 residues long. The germline V gene has CDR1 SGHNT and CDR2 YYREEE (reference sequence). The CDR3 DNA follows: TGTGCCAGCAGCAAGGGGACAGGGGGGGCCGGGGAGCTGTTTTTT. Amino acids: CASSKGTGGAGELFF. The full variable domain, in which reference TRBV5-4 and TRBJ2-2 provide the parts outside the CDR3, is ETGVTQSPTHLIKTRGQQVTLRCSSQSGHNTVSWYQQALGQGPQFIFQYYREEENGRGNFPPRFSGLQFPNYSSELNVNALELDDSALYLCASSKGTGGAGELFFGEGSRLTVL.

In its sample, this clonotype was seen once. The V call is TRBV5-1, the J call TRBJ1-1, with D tentatively TRBD1 (5 bases). This CDR3 has 14 residues. V lost 7 bases, J lost 5 bases, and 18 bases lay in between. In germline, CDR1 is SGHRS, CDR2 YFSETQ. Here the CDR3 DNA reads TGCGCCAGCGGAGTCCCAGGGACTGGAACTGAAGCTTTCTTT. It translates to CASGVPGTGTEAFF.

This clonotype was recorded at least ten times. This chain uses TRBV6-2 or TRBV6-3 with TRBJ2-6; 7 bases are shared with TRBD2. The CDR3 runs to 15 residues. Per germline, CDR1 MNHEY and CDR2 SVGEGT. Trimming removed 2 bases from V and 3 bases from J; junction bases left unmatched: 1. In nucleotides, the CDR3 is TGTGCCAGCAGTTACGCGGGGGTTGGGGCCAACGTCCTGACTTTC. It translates to CASSYAGVGANVLTF.

This clonotype has ten or more counts. The genes are TRBV5-1 and TRBJ2-1; 8 bases map to TRBD2. Germline V CDR1 and CDR2: SGHRS, YFSETQ. The junction had 5 bases not matched to a gene; V was cut back by 5 bases and J by 4 bases. The CDR3 is made up of 14 amino acids. This chain's CDR3 is CASSHGGEYNEQFF. CDR3 DNA sequence: TGCGCCAGCAGTCACGGGGGGGAATACAATGAGCAGTTCTTC.

There are a few counts of this clonotype. The chain carries TRBV6-1 and TRBJ2-7; perhaps TRBD1 as D (5 bases). Trimming removed 4 bases from V and 2 bases from J, with 9 bases in between. The CDR3 totals 13 residues. Germline V lookup: CDR1 MNHNS, CDR2 SASEGT. In nucleotides, the CDR3 is TGTGCCAGCAGTGCGGACACCGCCTACGAGCAGTACTTC. It yields the protein CASSADTAYEQYF.

The chain combines TRBV11-3 with TRBJ1-1; unclear D gene. The CDR3 is made up of 13 amino acids. Between the trimmed V and J ends, which lost 3 bases and 3 bases, there was a span of 8 bases. CDR1 is SGHNT and CDR2 is YENEEA in the germline V gene. The CDR3 DNA sequence: TGTGCCAGCAGCTTTATTAAGGACACTGAAGCTTTCTTT. Amino acid sequence: CASSFIKDTEAFF.

This clonotype was detected only a few times. The V call is TRBV20-1, the J call TRBJ1-6; no reliable D call. Per germline, CDR1 DFQATT and CDR2 SNEGSKA (reference sequence). V lost 0 bases to trimming and J lost 5 bases, with 14 bases between them. This CDR3 spans 16 amino acids. The CDR3 region is CSARDLGTVDNSPLHF. The CDR3 coding sequence is TGCAGTGCTAGAGATTTAGGAACAGTCGATAATTCACCCCTCCACTTT.

The chain combines TRBV28 with TRBJ2-4; perhaps TRBD1 as D (6 bases). Germline V CDR1 and CDR2: MDHEN, SYDVKM. Trimming took 5 bases from V and 7 from J, leaving 21 bases between them. This CDR3 contains 16 residues. The CDR3 DNA reads TGTGCCAGCAGTCCCCAGACAGGTACGGGGCCTAACATTCAGTACTTC. This translates into CASSPQTGTGPNIQYF.

This chain connects TRBV7-3 to TRBJ2-7, with D tentatively TRBD2 (7 bases). Trimming took 4 bases from V and 7 from J, leaving 20 bases between them. Germline V lookup: CDR1 SGHTA, CDR2 FQGTGA. This CDR3 spans 15 amino acids. CDR3 nucleotide sequence: TGTGCCAGCAGCTCCGAGGGGGGGGTCTCCGGGGAGCAGTACTTC. Its translation is CASSSEGGVSGEQYF.

This clonotype was detected only a few times. V is TRBV5-5 and J is TRBJ1-1, with TRBD1 matching 7 bases. Losses at the gene ends were 4 bases for V and 10 bases for J; bases not matched to a gene: 4. This CDR3 has 11 residues. Germline assignment: CDR1 SGHKS and CDR2 YYEKEE (reference sequence). The DNA for the CDR3 is TGTGCCAGCAGCCGGGACAGAAGAGCTTTCTTT. Its translation is CASSRDRRAFF.

This clonotype was counted a single time. The CDR3 carries no conserved terminal phenylalanine or tryptophan, so it likely arises from a read error. The V and J genes are TRBV10-3 and TRBJ2-7; 8 bases map to TRBD1. The CDR3 contains 15 residues. Germline-derived CDR1 and CDR2 are ENHRY and SYGVKD. DNA of the CDR3: TGTTCCACCACCGGAAATCAGGGGGCGGCCTACGAGCAGTACCTC. Its translation: CSTTGNQGAAYEQYL.

The chain uses TRBV29-1 and TRBJ1-1; no clear D gene. Germline V gene lookup returns CDR1 SQVTM and CDR2 ANQGSEA. This CDR3 spans 12 amino acids. The V and J ends lost 4 bases and 5 bases respectively, with 11 bases between them. The CDR3: CSVVGGRTEAFF. The CDR3, as DNA: TGCAGCGTTGTTGGCGGGCGTACTGAAGCTTTCTTT.

This clonotype was counted only a few times. The chain employs TRBV4-1 and TRBJ2-3, with 9 bases aligning to TRBD1. V was clipped by 5 bases and J by 3 bases; unmatched bases: 6. From germline, CDR1 is MGHRA and CDR2 YSYEKL. The CDR3 sequence is 15 residues long. The CDR3 coding sequence is TGCGCCAGCAGCGACCCGGGACAGGGAACAGATACGCAGTATTTT. This translates into CASSDPGQGTDTQYF.

In this sample, this clonotype turned up a few times. The V call is TRBV12-5, the J call TRBJ2-1; D is ambiguous. V lost 1 base and J lost 5, with 3 bases in between. Looked up from germline, CDR1 is LGHNT and CDR2 is FRNRAP. The CDR3 runs 12 residues. CDR3 DNA sequence: TGTGCTAGTGGTTTGGGCCACAATGAGCAGTTCTTC. Residues: CASGLGHNEQFF. Combining the CDR3 with reference TRBV12-5 and TRBJ2-1 gives the whole variable domain DARVTQTPRHKVTEMGQEVTMRCQPILGHNTVFWYRQTMMQGLELLAYFRNRAPLDDSGMPKDRFSAEMPDATLATLKIQPSEPRDSAVYFCASGLGHNEQFFGPGTRLTVL.

The table lists this clonotype with a few counts. V usage is TRBV7-2 and J usage is TRBJ2-7; no clear D. This CDR3 has 17 residues. V was pared by 0 bases and J by 2 bases, with 17 bases between. CDR1 is SGHTA, CDR2 FQGNSA, per germline. As DNA, the CDR3 is TGTGCCAGCAGCTTAGCGAGTCTACTTGAAGTTCCCTACGAGCAGTACTTC. Translated: CASSLASLLEVPYEQYF.

Only a few counts were recorded for this clonotype. CDR3 DNA sequence: TGCAGTGCTAGAGACTCCAAGACAGGTATGAACACTGAAGCTTTCTTT. Its protein is CSARDSKTGMNTEAFF. The V call is TRBV20-1, the J call TRBJ1-1, with D maybe TRBD1 (6 bases). The ends were cut back, 0 bases at V and 0 bases at J, with 14 bases in the middle. CDR1 and CDR2 from the germline V gene are DFQATT and SNEGSKA (reference sequence). This CDR3 comprises 16 residues.

With respect to this clonotype: A much bigger clone sits one base away, suggesting this may be a read error. This sequence joins TRBV29-1 and TRBJ2-5; D unresolved. Germline loops: CDR1 SQVTM, CDR2 ANQGSEA. Trimming took off 3 bases at V and 5 bases at J, with 10 bases between the two ends. This CDR3 comprises 12 residues. The DNA of the CDR3 is TGCAGCGTTGAGCCAGCCGAGGAGACCCAGTACTTC. It is translated as CSVEPAEETQYF.

This chain connects TRBV12-3 or TRBV12-4 to TRBJ2-3, with a weak D call TRBD2 (6 bases). Trimming left V 8 bases short and J 2 bases short, with 17 bases between. The CDR3 has 15 residues. In DNA, the CDR3 is TGTGCCAGCGGAAGGACTAATGGACTCACAGATACGCAGTATTTT. This encodes CASGRTNGLTDTQYF.

This chain connects TRBV3-1 to TRBJ2-3; TRBD1 is a possible D gene (6 bases). V shed 6 bases and J shed 3 bases, with 13 bases lying between them. The CDR3 totals 14 residues. Germline V gives CDR1 LGHDT, CDR2 YNNKEL (reference sequence). The chain's CDR3 is CASREDRSTDTQYF. The CDR3 nucleotides are TGTGCCAGCAGAGAAGACAGGTCTACAGATACGCAGTATTTT.

This clonotype was seen many times. The genes are TRBV29-1 and TRBJ2-3; TRBD2 matches at 9 bases. V was clipped by 4 bases and J by 9 bases; unmatched bases: 8. Germline V CDR1 and CDR2: SQVTM, ANQGSEA. The CDR3 has 13 amino acids. CDR3 amino acids: CSVGLAVQQTQYF. The CDR3 nucleotides read TGCAGCGTTGGACTAGCGGTACAACAGACGCAGTATTTT.

This clonotype was detected once. The chain combines TRBV20-1 with TRBJ1-1; no clear D. The CDR3 runs 15 residues. The germline V gene has CDR1 DFQATT and CDR2 SNEGSKA (reference sequence). V lost 4 bases and J 4 bases, leaving 19 bases between the germline ends. CDR3 amino acids: CSAKDNWVGSTEAFF. CDR3 nucleotide sequence: TGCAGTGCTAAAGATAATTGGGTAGGGAGCACTGAAGCTTTCTTT.

In this sample, this clonotype turned up a few times. J is TRBJ1-6 and V is TRBV4-1, with 8 bases aligning to TRBD1. Trimming removed 0 bases from V and 8 bases from J; junction bases left unmatched: 6. There are 16 residues in the CDR3. The germline V gene encodes CDR1 MGHRA and CDR2 YSYEKL. CDR3 nucleotides: TGCGCCAGCAGCCAAGATCGAGCAGGGGGCGATTCACCCCTCCACTTT. Amino acids: CASSQDRAGGDSPLHF.

This clonotype occurred a few times. This chain connects TRBV3-1 to TRBJ2-3, with D uncertain. There are 15 residues in the CDR3. V was clipped by 4 bases and J by 5 bases, with 16 bases between them. The germline gives CDR1 LGHDT, CDR2 YNNKEL (reference sequence). The CDR3 DNA follows: TGTGCCAGCAGCCCCCAACCGGCTGCAAGAGATACGCAGTATTTT. It specifies CASSPQPAARDTQYF.

This clonotype was seen a few times. The chain couples TRBV20-1 to TRBJ2-7, with D possibly matching TRBD2 (6 bases). The V gene lost 3 bases and the J gene lost 0 bases, with 15 bases spanning the gap. Germline V lookup: CDR1 DFQATT, CDR2 SNEGSKA (reference sequence). The CDR3 totals 15 residues. The CDR3 is CSASSRAGPSYEQYF. The CDR3 DNA is TGCAGTGCTAGCTCTAGGGCGGGACCCTCCTACGAGCAGTACTTC.

The gene calls are TRBV11-2 and TRBJ2-1; the D is unclear. Germline CDR1 SGHAT, CDR2 FQNNGV. Trimming removed 0 bases at V and 2 bases at J, with 8 bases between. CDR3 length: 15 amino acids. CDR3 DNA sequence: TGTGCCAGCAGCTTAGATCCGGCTACCTACAATGAGCAGTTCTTC. Translated: CASSLDPATYNEQFF. The variable domain in full, with the rest retrieved from reference TRBV11-2 and TRBJ2-1, is EAGVAQSPRYKIIEKRQSVAFWCNPISGHATLYWYQQILGQGPKLLIQFQNNGVVDDSQLPKDRFSAERLKGVDSTLKIQPAKLEDSAVYLCASSLDPATYNEQFFGPGTRLTVL.

This clonotype was seen many times. CDR3 sequence reads: CASSQGPGANVLTF. The CDR3 coding sequence is TGTGCCAGCAGCCAGGGCCCTGGGGCCAACGTCCTGACTTTC. The J gene is TRBJ2-6, the V gene TRBV3-1; D is ambiguous. The CDR3 runs to 14 residues. Trimming removed 3 bases at V and 2 bases at J, with 5 bases between. Germline CDR1 and CDR2: LGHDT and YNNKEL (reference sequence).

For this clonotype: An end of the junction differs from the germline gene, which may be a read error. The chain joins TRBV5-6 to TRBJ1-5, with D maybe TRBD1 (5 bases). Germline CDR1 reads SGHDT; CDR2 reads YYEEEE. This CDR3 has 15 amino acids. The chain's CDR3 is CPSSRGGEYNQPQHF. CDR3 sequence (DNA): TGTCCCAGCAGCCGGGGCGGGGAGTACAATCAGCCCCAGCATTTT.

The V call is TRBV20-1, the J call TRBJ2-3; perhaps TRBD2 as D (6 bases). The CDR3 has 21 residues. V was shortened by 0 bases and J by 4 bases, with 32 bases between the two germline ends. Germline V gene data show CDR1 as DFQATT and CDR2 as SNEGSKA (reference sequence). CDR3 in amino acids: CSARDNKREWAWGVRSDTQYF. For the CDR3, the DNA is TGCAGTGCTAGAGATAACAAGAGGGAGTGGGCCTGGGGGGTTCGCTCAGATACGCAGTATTTT.